This TCR beta chain emerged from a study of T-cell memory formation after mild COVID-19. About the research overall: TCR clusters were mostly confined to one donor each. Points from the study as a whole: Day 37-peaking second-wave clones had unconfirmed SARS-CoV-2 specificity. Pre-infection memory carried some responding clones, suggesting that cross-reactive memory joined.

The germline V gene encodes CDR1 DFQATT and CDR2 SNEGSKA (reference sequence). V gave up 5 bases and J gave up 4 bases, with 15 bases separating them. The CDR3 spans 15 residues. Comments on this clonotype: Its target is not known.

Sample barcodes and UMIs were carried by the TCR alpha and TCR beta cDNA libraries that 5'RACE generated with constant-segment primers. MiXCR, run by TCRdb on the 5' RACE reads, gives a single entry per CDR3 protein. This repertoire shows around 340,000 distinct CDR3 sequences, 20% to 25% found once; its top ten account for around 12%. Sequences were obtained from PBMCs or a T cell subset sorted from them (not recorded which). The TCR originated in an adult woman who had mild COVID-19 (a few samples of this study predate the infection). Cell type and time point are not known. The rearrangement links TRBV20-1 to TRBJ1-6; possible D gene TRBD1, 6 bases. CDR3 sequence (DNA): TGCAGTGCTCCACCCGGGGGCGGATATAATTCACCCCTCCACTTT. This gives the protein CSAPPGGGYNSPLHF.